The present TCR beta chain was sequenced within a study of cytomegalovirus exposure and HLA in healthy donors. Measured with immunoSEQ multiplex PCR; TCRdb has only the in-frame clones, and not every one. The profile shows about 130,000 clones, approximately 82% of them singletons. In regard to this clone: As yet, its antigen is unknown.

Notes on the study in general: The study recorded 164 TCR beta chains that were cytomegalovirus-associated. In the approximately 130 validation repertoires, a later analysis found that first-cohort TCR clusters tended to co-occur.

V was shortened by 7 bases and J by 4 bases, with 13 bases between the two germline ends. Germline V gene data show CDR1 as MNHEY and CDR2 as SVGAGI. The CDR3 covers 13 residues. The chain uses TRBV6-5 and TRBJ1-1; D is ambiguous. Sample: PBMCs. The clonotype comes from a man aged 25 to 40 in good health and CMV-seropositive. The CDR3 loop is CASKRAHSTEAFF. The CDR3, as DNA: TGTGCCAGCAAGCGGGCTCACAGCACTGAAGCTTTCTTT.